Below are 12 T cell receptor beta chains sequenced from a single sample in a study of T-cell reconstitution after alpha-beta-depleted transplantation in children. Preparation of the TCRbeta library involved a method that used unique molecular identifiers. Each CDR3 protein gets one entry after TCRdb re-called the PCR reads with MiXCR. The sample holds under 140,000 distinct CDR3 sequences; 10% are singletons and the top ten take 8%. The starting material was PBMCs from the stem cell graft donor, obtained from the stem cell graft. The origin of the receptors is a human donor who donated a stem cell graft to a child with acute lymphoblastic leukemia.

There are many counts of this clonotype. The chain recombines TRBV5-1 with TRBJ2-5; perhaps TRBD2 as D (7 bases). The CDR3 runs 16 residues. With 4 bases removed from V and 1 base from J, the gap between germline ends came to 17 bases. The germline gives CDR1 SGHRS, CDR2 YFSETQ. In nucleotides, the CDR3 is TGCGCCAGCAGCCCGGGGGGCCTTAGGGGCCAAGAGACCCAGTACTTC. This encodes CASSPGGLRGQETQYF.

In this sample, this clonotype turned up many times. V usage is TRBV7-9 and J usage is TRBJ2-1, with 9 nucleotides matching TRBD1. The junction had 5 bases not matched to a gene; V was cut back by 0 bases and J by 14 bases. Germline V gives CDR1 SEHNR, CDR2 FQNEAQ (reference sequence). The length of the CDR3 is 13 residues. The CDR3 here is CASSLASGTGKFF. CDR3 nucleotide sequence: TGTGCCAGCAGCTTAGCATCGGGGACAGGGAAGTTCTTC.

This clonotype was counted ten times or more. This rearrangement joins TRBV5-1 to TRBJ2-7, with D perhaps TRBD1 (6 bases). Trimming took off 5 bases at V and 1 base at J, with 16 bases between the two ends. The V gene's germline CDR1 is SGHRS and CDR2 YFSETQ. CDR3 size: 15 residues. The CDR3 loop is CASRSDSRLSYEQYF. The CDR3 DNA reads TGCGCCAGCAGGTCGGACAGCAGATTATCCTACGAGCAGTACTTC.

In its sample, this clonotype was seen many times. V is TRBV27 and J is TRBJ2-7; no reliable D call. The V end lost 4 bases, the J end lost 0 bases, and 10 bases lay between the germline ends. CDR1 and CDR2 (germline): MNHEY, SMNVEV (reference sequence). The CDR3 is 14 amino acids. CDR3 nucleotides: TGTGCCAGCAGTTATTTCAAGGACTCCTACGAGCAGTACTTC. It is translated as CASSYFKDSYEQYF.

This clonotype was counted ten times or more. The gene calls are TRBV3-1 and TRBJ2-1; TRBD2 aligns across 13 bases. CDR3 length: 16 residues. With 6 bases clipped from V and 7 bases from J, the junction kept 9 bases outside the gene matches. Germline loops: CDR1 LGHDT, CDR2 YNNKEL (reference sequence). The CDR3 coding sequence is TGTGCCAGCAGAAGTACTAGCGGGAGGGCCCAGAATGAGCAGTTCTTC. Its protein product is CASRSTSGRAQNEQFF.

This clonotype was seen many times. The chain employs TRBV19 and TRBJ1-6; 9 positions agree with TRBD1. The J segment lost 10 bases and the V segment lost 5 bases, leaving 12 bases of the junction unmatched. Germline CDR1 and CDR2: LNHDA and SQIVND (reference sequence). The CDR3 has 16 residues. The CDR3, as DNA: TGTGCCAGTAGTGCATCCGGGACAGGGTTTTACTCACCCCTCCACTTT. This codes for CASSASGTGFYSPLHF.

This clonotype has just a few counts. J is TRBJ2-7 and V is TRBV12-3 or TRBV12-4, with TRBD1 matching 9 bases. The CDR3 is 15 amino acids. V trimming: 5 bases; J trimming: 5 bases; junction bases outside the gene matches: 10. CDR3 loop: CASSPPTGGHHEQYF. The CDR3 nucleotides read TGTGCCAGCAGTCCCCCGACAGGGGGTCACCACGAGCAGTACTTC.

This clonotype occurred many times. Written as DNA, the CDR3 is TGTGCCAGCAGCCAAGATACCCCCCTTAGCGGGAGACCTGAGCAGTTCTTC. Its protein product is CASSQDTPLSGRPEQFF. The chain carries TRBV4-2 and TRBJ2-1; TRBD2 agrees at 9 bases. Germline values: CDR1 LGHNA, CDR2 YNFKEQ. The CDR3 length is 17 residues. The trim removed 0 bases at V and 9 bases at J, leaving 12 bases unmatched.

In this sample, this clonotype turned up many times. J is TRBJ2-1 and V is TRBV5-1; D tentatively fits TRBD1 or TRBD2 (7 bases each). Germline-derived CDR1 and CDR2 are SGHRS and YFSETQ. V was clipped by 1 base and J by 4 bases, with 15 bases between them. The CDR3 is 16 residues long. CDR3 coding DNA: TGCGCCAGCAGCTTGACGCGGCAGGGGGGGTACAATGAGCAGTTCTTC. Translating it yields CASSLTRQGGYNEQFF.

In this sample, this clonotype turned up many times. The chain couples TRBV4-1 to TRBJ2-3; D perhaps matches TRBD2 (5 bases). The CDR3 runs to 15 residues. Germline V CDR1 and CDR2: MGHRA, YSYEKL. Trimming shortened V by 1 base and J by 4 bases, and 12 bases separated the two germline ends. The chain's CDR3 is CASSQGELESDTQYF. CDR3 sequence (DNA): TGCGCCAGCAGCCAAGGAGAACTAGAATCAGATACGCAGTATTTT.

This clonotype occurred many times. The chain links TRBV29-1 to TRBJ1-5; weak D call: TRBD1 (5 bases). From germline, CDR1 is SQVTM and CDR2 ANQGSEA. The CDR3 sequence is 13 residues long. V was shortened by 1 base and J by 4 bases, with 8 bases between the two germline ends. In DNA, the CDR3 is TGCAGCGTTGAAGGACAGCCTAATCAGCCCCAGCATTTT. This encodes CSVEGQPNQPQHF.

This clonotype showed up many times. CDR3 in amino acids: CASSIGARNTEAFF. The CDR3 nucleotides read TGTGCCAGTAGCATCGGTGCCAGGAACACTGAAGCTTTCTTT. This sequence joins TRBV13 and TRBJ1-1, with D unresolved. Germline V CDR1 and CDR2: PRHDT, FYEKMQ (reference sequence). V lost 9 bases, J lost 1 base, and 15 bases lay in between. The CDR3 spans 14 residues.